Included here is one T cell receptor (beta chain) sequence, with context. The data belong to a study of OX40 agonist ivuxolimab in advanced cancers. Study as a whole: Of the participants, under 50% had some prior anti-PD-1, anti-PD-L1 or anti-CTLA-4 therapy, which was allowed.

The CDR3 is 14 residues long. Germline loops: CDR1 SGDLS, CDR2 YYNGEE. Losses at the gene ends were 4 bases for V and 7 bases for J; bases not matched to a gene: 9. It was autoimmune disease history or systemic immunosuppression that excluded patients. Data came from immunoSEQ multiplex PCR; TCRdb stores just in-frame clones and leaves some out. The sample has approximately 13,000 clones, 76% seen once. Here the sequenced sample was CD4+ or CD8+ T cells sorted from blood, taken in a trial of the OX40 agonist ivuxolimab. The chain couples TRBV9 to TRBJ1-2; 8 positions agree with TRBD1. The source of this sequence is an adult with an advanced solid tumor such as melanoma, head and neck, liver or kidney cancer. CDR3 DNA: TGTGCCAGCAGCATTACATCAGGGACAGGTGGCTACACCTTC. Translating it yields CASSITSGTGGYTF. Filled out from reference TRBV9 and TRBJ1-2, the complete variable domain reads DSGVTQTPKHLITATGQRVTLRCSPRSGDLSVYWYQQSLDQGLQFLIQYYNGEERAKGNILERFSAQQFPDLHSELNLSSLELGDSALYFCASSITSGTGGYTFGSGTRLTVV.